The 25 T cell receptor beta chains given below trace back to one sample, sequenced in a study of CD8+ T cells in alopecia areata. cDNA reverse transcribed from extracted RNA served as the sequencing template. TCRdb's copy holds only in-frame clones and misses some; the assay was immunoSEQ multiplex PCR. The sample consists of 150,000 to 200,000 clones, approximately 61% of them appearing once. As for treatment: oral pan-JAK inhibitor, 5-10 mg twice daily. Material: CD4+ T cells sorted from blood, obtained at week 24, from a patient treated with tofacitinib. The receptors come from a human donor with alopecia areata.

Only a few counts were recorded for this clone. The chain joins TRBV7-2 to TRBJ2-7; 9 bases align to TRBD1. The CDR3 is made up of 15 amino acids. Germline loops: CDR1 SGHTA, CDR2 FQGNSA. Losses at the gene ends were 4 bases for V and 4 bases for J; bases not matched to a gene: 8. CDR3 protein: CASSSSGTGLYEQYF. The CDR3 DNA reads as TGTGCCAGCAGCTCCTCCGGGACAGGGTTATACGAGCAGTACTTC.

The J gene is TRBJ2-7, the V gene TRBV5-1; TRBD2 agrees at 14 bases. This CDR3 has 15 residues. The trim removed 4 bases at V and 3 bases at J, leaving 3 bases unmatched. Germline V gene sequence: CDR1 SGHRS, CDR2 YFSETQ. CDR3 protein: CASSPGLAGVYEQYF. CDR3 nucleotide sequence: TGCGCCAGCAGCCCGGGACTAGCGGGAGTCTACGAGCAGTACTTC. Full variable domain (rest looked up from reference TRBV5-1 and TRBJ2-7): KAGVTQTPRYLIKTRGQQVTLSCSPISGHRSVSWYQQTPGQGLQFLFEYFSETQRNKGNFPGRFSGRQFSNSRSEMNVSTLELGDSALYLCASSPGLAGVYEQYFGPGTRLTVT.

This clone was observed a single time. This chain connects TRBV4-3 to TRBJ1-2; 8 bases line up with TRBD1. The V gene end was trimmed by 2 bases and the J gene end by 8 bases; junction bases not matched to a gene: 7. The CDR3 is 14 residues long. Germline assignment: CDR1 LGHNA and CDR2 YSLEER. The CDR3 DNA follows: TGCGCCAGCAGCCAACGGGACAGGTCAGGCGGCTACACCTTC. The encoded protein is CASSQRDRSGGYTF.

CDR3 sequence reads: CASSPRTGTDTQYF. The DNA for the CDR3 is TGTGCCAGCTCACCACGGACAGGCACAGATACGCAGTATTTT. The chain employs TRBV18 and TRBJ2-3; weak D call: TRBD1 (6 bases). This CDR3 is built from 14 residues. Trimming took off 1 base at V and 1 base at J, with 6 bases between the two ends. The germline V gene encodes CDR1 KGHSH and CDR2 LQKENI.

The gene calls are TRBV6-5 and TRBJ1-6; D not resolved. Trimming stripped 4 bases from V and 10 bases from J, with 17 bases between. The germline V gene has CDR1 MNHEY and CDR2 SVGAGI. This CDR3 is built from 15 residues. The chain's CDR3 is CASSSLSGLGSPLHF. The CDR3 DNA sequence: TGTGCCAGCAGTTCCCTGAGCGGGCTCGGGTCACCCCTCCACTTT.

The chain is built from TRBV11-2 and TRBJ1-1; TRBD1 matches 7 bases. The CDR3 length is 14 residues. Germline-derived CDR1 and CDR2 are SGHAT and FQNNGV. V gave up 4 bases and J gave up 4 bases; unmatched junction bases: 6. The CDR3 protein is CASSSQTGLTEAFF. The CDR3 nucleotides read TGTGCCAGCAGCTCTCAGACAGGGCTCACTGAAGCTTTCTTT.

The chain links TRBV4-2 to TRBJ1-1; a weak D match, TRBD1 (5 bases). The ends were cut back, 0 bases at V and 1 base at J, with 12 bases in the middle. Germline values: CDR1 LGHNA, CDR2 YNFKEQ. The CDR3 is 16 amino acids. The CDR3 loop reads CASSQDGAVPNTEAFF. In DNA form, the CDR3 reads TGTGCCAGCAGCCAAGATGGGGCAGTACCGAACACTGAAGCTTTCTTT.

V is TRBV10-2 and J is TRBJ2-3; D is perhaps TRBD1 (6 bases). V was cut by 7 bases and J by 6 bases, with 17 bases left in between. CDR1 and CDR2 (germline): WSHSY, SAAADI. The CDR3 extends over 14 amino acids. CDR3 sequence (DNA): TGCGCCAGCAACCAACCACCCCAGGGGGATACGCAGTATTTT. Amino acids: CASNQPPQGDTQYF.

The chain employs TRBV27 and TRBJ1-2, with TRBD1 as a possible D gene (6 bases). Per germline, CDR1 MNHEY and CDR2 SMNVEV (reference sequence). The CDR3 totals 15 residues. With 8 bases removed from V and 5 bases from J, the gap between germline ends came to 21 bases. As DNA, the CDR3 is TGTGCCAGCGGGGGACGACGGGGGGCGGATTATGGCTACACCTTC. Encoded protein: CASGGRRGADYGYTF.

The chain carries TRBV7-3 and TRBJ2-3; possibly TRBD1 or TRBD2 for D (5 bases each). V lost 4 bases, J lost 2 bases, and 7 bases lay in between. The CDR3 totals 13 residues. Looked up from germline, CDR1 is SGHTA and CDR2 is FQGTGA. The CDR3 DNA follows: TGTGCCAGCAGCTCGGGGCCCACAGATACGCAGTATTTT. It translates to CASSSGPTDTQYF.

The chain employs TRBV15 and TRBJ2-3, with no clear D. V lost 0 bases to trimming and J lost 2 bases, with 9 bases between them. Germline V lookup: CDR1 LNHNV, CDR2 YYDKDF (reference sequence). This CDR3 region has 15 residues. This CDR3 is CATSRDHTYTDTQYF. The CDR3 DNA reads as TGTGCCACCAGCAGAGATCACACCTACACAGATACGCAGTATTTT.

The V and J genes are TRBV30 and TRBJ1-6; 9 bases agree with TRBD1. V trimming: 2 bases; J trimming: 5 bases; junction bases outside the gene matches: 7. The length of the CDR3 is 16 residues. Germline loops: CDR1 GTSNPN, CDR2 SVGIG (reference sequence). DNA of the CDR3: TGTGCCTGGAGTAGCACCGGGACAGGGAATAATTCACCCCTCCACTTT. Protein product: CAWSSTGTGNNSPLHF.

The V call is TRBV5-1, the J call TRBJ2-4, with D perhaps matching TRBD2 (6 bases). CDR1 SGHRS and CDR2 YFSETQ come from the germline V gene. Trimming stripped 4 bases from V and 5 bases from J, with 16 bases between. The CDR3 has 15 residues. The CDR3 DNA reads TGCGCCAGCAGCCCGGGGGTAGTTACGGAAAACATTCAGTACTTC. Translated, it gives CASSPGVVTENIQYF. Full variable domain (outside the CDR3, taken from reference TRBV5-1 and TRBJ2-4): KAGVTQTPRYLIKTRGQQVTLSCSPISGHRSVSWYQQTPGQGLQFLFEYFSETQRNKGNFPGRFSGRQFSNSRSEMNVSTLELGDSALYLCASSPGVVTENIQYFGAGTRLSVL.

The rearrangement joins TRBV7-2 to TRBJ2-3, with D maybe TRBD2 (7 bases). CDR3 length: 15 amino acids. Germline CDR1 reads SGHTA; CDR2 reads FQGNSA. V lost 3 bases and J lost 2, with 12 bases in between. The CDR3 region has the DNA TGTGCCAGCAGCTTCTCGGGGGGCCACACAGATACGCAGTATTTT. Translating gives CASSFSGGHTDTQYF.

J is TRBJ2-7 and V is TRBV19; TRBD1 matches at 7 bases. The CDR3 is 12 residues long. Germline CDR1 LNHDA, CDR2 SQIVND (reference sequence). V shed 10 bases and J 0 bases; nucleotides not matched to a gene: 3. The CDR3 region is CATTGSSYEQYF. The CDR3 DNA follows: TGTGCCACGACAGGGAGCTCCTACGAGCAGTACTTC.

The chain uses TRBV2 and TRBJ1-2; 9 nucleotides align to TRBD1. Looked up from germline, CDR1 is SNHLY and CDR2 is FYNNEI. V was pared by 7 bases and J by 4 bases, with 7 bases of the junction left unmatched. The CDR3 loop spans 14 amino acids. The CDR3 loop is CASTRDRESYGYTF. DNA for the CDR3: TGTGCCAGCACCCGGGACAGGGAATCCTATGGCTACACCTTC.

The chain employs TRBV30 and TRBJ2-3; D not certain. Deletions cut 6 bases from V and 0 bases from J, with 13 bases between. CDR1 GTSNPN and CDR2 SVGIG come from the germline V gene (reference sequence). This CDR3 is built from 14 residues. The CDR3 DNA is TGTGCCTGCTATCAATCAGTGAGCACAGATACGCAGTATTTT. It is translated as CACYQSVSTDTQYF.

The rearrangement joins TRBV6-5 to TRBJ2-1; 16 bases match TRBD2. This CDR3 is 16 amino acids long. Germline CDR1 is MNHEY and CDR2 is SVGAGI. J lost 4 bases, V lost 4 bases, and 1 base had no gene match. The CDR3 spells CASSWGLAGGYNEQFF. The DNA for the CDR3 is TGTGCCAGCAGTTGGGGACTAGCGGGGGGGTACAATGAGCAGTTCTTC.

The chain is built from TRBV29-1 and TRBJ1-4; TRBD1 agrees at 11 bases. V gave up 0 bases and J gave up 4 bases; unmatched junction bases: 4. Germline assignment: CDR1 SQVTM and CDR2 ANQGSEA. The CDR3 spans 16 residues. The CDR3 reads CSVEEGTGGNNEKLFF. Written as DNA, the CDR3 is TGCAGCGTTGAAGAGGGGACAGGGGGGAATAATGAAAAACTGTTTTTT.

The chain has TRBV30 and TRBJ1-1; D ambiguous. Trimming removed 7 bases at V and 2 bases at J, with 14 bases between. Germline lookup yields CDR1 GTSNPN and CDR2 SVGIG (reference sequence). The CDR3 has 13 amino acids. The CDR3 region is CAFELQRNTEAFF. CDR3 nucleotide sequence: TGTGCCTTTGAACTCCAGCGAAACACTGAAGCTTTCTTT.

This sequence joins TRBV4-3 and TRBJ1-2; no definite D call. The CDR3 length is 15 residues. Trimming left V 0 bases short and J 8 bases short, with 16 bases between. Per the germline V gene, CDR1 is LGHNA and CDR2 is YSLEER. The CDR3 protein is CASSQEGPIKGGYTF. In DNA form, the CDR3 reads TGCGCCAGCAGCCAAGAAGGTCCTATTAAGGGCGGCTACACCTTC.

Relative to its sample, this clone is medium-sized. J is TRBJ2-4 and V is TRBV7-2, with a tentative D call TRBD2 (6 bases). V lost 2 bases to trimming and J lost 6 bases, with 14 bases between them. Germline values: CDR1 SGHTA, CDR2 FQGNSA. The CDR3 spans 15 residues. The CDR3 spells CASSLKLGGINIQYF. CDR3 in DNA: TGTGCCAGCAGCTTAAAGCTCGGGGGTATAAACATTCAGTACTTC.

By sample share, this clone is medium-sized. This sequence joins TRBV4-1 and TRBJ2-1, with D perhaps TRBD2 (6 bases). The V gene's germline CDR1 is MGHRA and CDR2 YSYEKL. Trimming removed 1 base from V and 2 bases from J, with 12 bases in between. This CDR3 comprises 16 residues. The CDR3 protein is CASSQGHSGPYNEQFF. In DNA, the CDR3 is TGCGCCAGCAGCCAAGGGCATAGCGGACCCTACAATGAGCAGTTCTTC.

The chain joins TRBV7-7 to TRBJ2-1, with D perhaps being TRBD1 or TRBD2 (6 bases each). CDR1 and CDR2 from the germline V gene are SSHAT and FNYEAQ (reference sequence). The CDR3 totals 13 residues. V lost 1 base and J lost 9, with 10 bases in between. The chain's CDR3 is CASSLDGGLEQFF. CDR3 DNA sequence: TGTGCCAGCAGCTTAGATGGGGGGCTTGAGCAGTTCTTC.

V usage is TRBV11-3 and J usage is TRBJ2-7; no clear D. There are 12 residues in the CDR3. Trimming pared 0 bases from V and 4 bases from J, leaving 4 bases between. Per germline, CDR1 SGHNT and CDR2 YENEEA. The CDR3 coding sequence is TGTGCCAGCAGCTTAGAGACTTACGAGCAGTACTTC. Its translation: CASSLETYEQYF.